This note documents a single T cell receptor beta chain sequence. Its specific antigen is unknown. Per-base qualities were not stored, and no clone one base away is much larger. TCRbeta CDR3 regions were amplified from genomic DNA using the immunoSEQ Assay, a bias-controlled multiplex PCR. In the source study's methods: Within the assay, amplification of reference gene primers was used to estimate how many nucleated cells each sample contained. To quantify the absolute abundance of each unique TCRbeta CDR3 rearrangement, sequence reads were collapsed and filtered. For each sample, productive Simpson clonality was calculated as the square root of Simpson's diversity index over productive rearrangements. TCRdb provides this immuneACCESS table in a form limited to in-frame rearrangements. Some clones are lacking; in checked studies, under half of them reflect an unresolved V gene, and why the rest are absent is not known. From that table come the V and J calls and clone size; the DNA was used to work out D and trimming. For this sample there are 110,000 to 150,000 clones; roughly 84% appear just once. 4.5% to 6% of the sample goes to the ten largest clones.

The sample originates from a study of blood T cell repertoires in COVID-19 (dated by TCRdb to about 2020). Some background on the complete study: Samples covering the acute and convalescent phases of COVID-19 were provided by collaborators in the United States, Italy and Spain. Where available, HLA class I and class II types were obtained from metadata supplied by the sample provider rather than from assay-based typing. The repertoires were made available in a free public database intended to serve as a resource for research on the immune response to SARS-CoV-2. The samples were drawn from two sources: the first 160 participants of the ongoing ImmuneRACE study, and some 1,300 subjects contributed by 6 global collaborators. The dataset comprised deeply sampled blood TCRbeta repertoires from subjects exposed to, actively infected with, or recovered from COVID-19. The prospective study material was composed of cDNA or gDNA derived from T cells, B-cell-depleted T cells, or PBMCs. Sample metadata almost always included a de-identified subject ID, COVID-19 status, age in years and sex. On the study overall, not on this receptor specifically: The amount of clinical and demographic metadata varied by source and participant and was provided uncurated.

Participants in the prospective study were aged roughly 18 to 95 years, lived in more than 20 United States geographic areas, and enrolled through a virtual design. Cohort assignment in the prospective study relied on participant-reported clinical history from a screening survey and a study questionnaire. Each participant in the prospective study had whole blood, serum and a nasopharyngeal or oropharyngeal swab collected by mobile phlebotomists. Participants in the prospective study had the option to provide additional blood draws and questionnaires over a roughly 2-month period. Before DNA extraction, prospective study blood samples were shipped either frozen or at room temperature. Trimmed from V: 2 bases; trimmed from J: 5 bases; junction bases lacking a gene match: 12. The germline V gene encodes CDR1 MGHRA and CDR2 YSYEKL. CDR3 length: 19 amino acids, cysteine to phenylalanine. The sequence is cut down to CDR3 DNA, 57 bases in frame from base 1.

This receptor was obtained from a man between 35 and 55 years old with acute COVID-19. The sequencing input was PBMCs or T cells enriched from blood (not recorded which). Recombination connected TRBV4-1 to TRBJ2-2, with 12 central nucleotides matching TRBD2. The nucleotides read TGCGCCAGCAGCCAACTACCGGGACTAGCGGGCGGGCCTACCGGGGAGCTGTTTTTT. Its coded protein is CASSQLPGLAGGPTGELFF.